Sequencing of this T cell receptor beta chain was carried out in a study of T cell changes during pregnancy in multiple sclerosis. The germline V gene encodes CDR1 ENHRY and CDR2 SYGVKD. Trimming took 2 bases from V and 5 from J; bases not matched to a gene: 6. This CDR3 contains 15 residues. Clones were sequenced by immunoSEQ multiplex PCR, and TCRdb holds only the in-frame ones, with some missing. Of 60,000 or so clones detected, about 91% appear once; the ten largest clones hold around 0.85%. The receptor comes from a female donor with multiple sclerosis, enrolled in a pregnancy study. This sequence joins TRBV10-3 and TRBJ2-3; 8 nucleotides align to TRBD2. The sequences come from peripheral blood, collected before pregnancy. CDR3 bases: TGTGCCATCAGTGAGCCGGGACTAGGGGGAGATACGCAGTATTTT. Translated: CAISEPGLGGDTQYF.